This T cell receptor beta chain was observed in a study of OX40 agonist ivuxolimab in advanced cancers. Study summary: Ivuxolimab, an agonistic anti-OX40 (CD134) antibody, was given to patients. Broader study findings: Both CD4+ and CD8+ T cell populations in blood had undergone clonal expansion by week 6 at 0.1 to 3.0 mg/kg.

Trimming cost V 6 bases and J 2 bases, with 13 bases left between them. The CDR3 loop spans 14 amino acids. Germline-derived CDR1 and CDR2 are MNHNS and SASEGT. The study sampled blood at baseline, cycle 4 day 1, and cycle 7 day 1. The data were produced by immunoSEQ multiplex PCR, yet TCRdb's version contains in-frame clones alone and is incomplete. This sample has approximately 69,000 clones, with more than 65% found just once. Comment on this clone: Antigen: not known.

The source was CD4+ or CD8+ T cells sorted from blood, collected in a trial of the OX40 agonist ivuxolimab. This TCR came from an adult with an advanced solid tumor such as melanoma, head and neck, liver or kidney cancer. This rearrangement joins TRBV6-1 to TRBJ1-1, with D unclear. CDR3: CASRAKQGNTEAFF. In nucleotides, the CDR3 is TGTGCCAGCAGGGCGAAACAAGGTAACACTGAAGCTTTCTTT.